This TCR beta chain was found in a study of blood T cell repertoires in COVID-19. Study at large: Acute-phase and convalescent COVID-19 samples originated in the United States, Italy and Spain. PBMCs, B-cell-depleted T cells, or T cells provided the cDNA or gDNA that made up the material.

Original processing methods: Cell counts per sample came from amplifying reference gene primers. Produced via immunoSEQ multiplex PCR; TCRdb's table is partial and in-frame only. D and trimming were read from the DNA, whereas the V and J calls and clone size are those reported in that table. The repertoire holds approximately 300,000 clones, with about 89% as singletons. V lost 0 bases to trimming and J lost 4 bases, with 12 bases between them. The CDR3 is 15 residues long. Germline loops: CDR1 MGHRA, CDR2 YSYEKL. Sequenced sample: peripheral blood. V and J are TRBV4-1 and TRBJ1-2; the D is unclear. The origin of this receptor is a man younger than 30 who had recovered from COVID-19. The CDR3 DNA is TGCGCCAGCAGCCAAGAGCCGATTCTTAGCTATGGCTACACCTTC. It encodes CASSQEPILSYGYTF.